A selection of T cell receptor beta chains follows, all from one sample in a study of CD8+CD57+ T cells in acquired aplastic anemia. TCRdb re-analysed the reads in MiXCR, keeping a single row per CDR3 protein. The sample includes under 200,000 distinct CDR3 sequences, about 70% of them seen just once. The sequenced sample consisted of sorted CD4+, CD8+, or CD8+CD57+ T cells (not recorded which) from PBMCs. Every receptor here comes from a human donor with aplastic anemia. Each CDR3 is given with its conserved first and last residue. The D gene is left open where the match is weak. Clone size is stated in some rows and not others, as once, few, many or a class when expanded.

CDR3 DNA: TGTGCTAGCAGTCCCGATTTGGACCGGTACAATGAGCAGTTCTTC; CDR3 protein: CASSPDLDRYNEQFF; D gene: NA; J gene: TRBJ2-1; clone size: NA; V gene: TRBV7-7
CDR3 DNA: TGTGCCAGCAGCGTAGTAGCAGTCTCCTACAATGAGCAGTTCTTC; CDR3 protein: CASSVVAVSYNEQFF; D gene: NA; J gene: TRBJ2-1; clone size: NA; V gene: TRBV9
CDR3 DNA: TGCAGTGCTAGCGCCGGCGAGGCTAAAGAGACCCAGTACTTC; CDR3 protein: CSASAGEAKETQYF; D gene: NA; J gene: TRBJ2-5; clone size: many; V gene: TRBV20-1
CDR3 DNA: TGCGCCAGCAGCCAAGAGCTCTACAATGAGCAGTTCTTC; CDR3 protein: CASSQELYNEQFF; D gene: NA; J gene: TRBJ2-1; clone size: NA; V gene: TRBV4-1
CDR3 DNA: TGTGCCAGTAATCTAGCGGGAGACGCCGGGGAGCTGTTTTTT; CDR3 protein: CASNLAGDAGELFF; D gene: TRBD2; J gene: TRBJ2-2; clone size: NA; V gene: TRBV19
CDR3 DNA: TGTGCCAGCAGCGTAGCTCAGGTGGCAGGGAATTCACCCCTCCACTTT; CDR3 protein: CASSVAQVAGNSPLHF; D gene: NA; J gene: TRBJ1-6; clone size: NA; V gene: TRBV5-1
CDR3 DNA: TGCAGCGCCAGCGGGGATATGAACACTGAAGCTTTCTTT; CDR3 protein: CSASGDMNTEAFF; D gene: NA; J gene: TRBJ1-1; clone size: NA; V gene: TRBV29-1
CDR3 DNA: TGTGCCATCAGTGAGGGACAGAACATTGATGGCTACACCTTC; CDR3 protein: CAISEGQNIDGYTF; D gene: NA; J gene: TRBJ1-2; clone size: NA; V gene: TRBV10-3
CDR3 DNA: TGCGCCAGCAGCTTGGTGGGGATGAACACTGAAGCTTTCTTT; CDR3 protein: CASSLVGMNTEAFF; D gene: NA; J gene: TRBJ1-1; clone size: few; V gene: TRBV5-1
CDR3 DNA: TGTGCCAGCAGACGGACAGGTGAAAACACCATATATTTT; CDR3 protein: CASRRTGENTIYF; D gene: TRBD1; J gene: TRBJ1-3; clone size: NA; V gene: TRBV12-3/TRBV12-4
CDR3 DNA: TGTGCCAGCAGCTTCCCGGGGGGCGGGGAGACCCAGTACTTC; CDR3 protein: CASSFPGGGETQYF; D gene: NA; J gene: TRBJ2-5; clone size: NA; V gene: TRBV7-9
CDR3 DNA: TGTGCCAGCAGCTTAGGTGGTCTTAGGGAGAGCAATGAGCAGTTCTTC; CDR3 protein: CASSLGGLRESNEQFF; D gene: NA; J gene: TRBJ2-1; clone size: NA; V gene: TRBV7-9
CDR3 DNA: TGTGCCAGCAGCTCCCAGTCTGGGGGATGGGCCTATAATTCACCCCTCCACTTT; CDR3 protein: CASSSQSGGWAYNSPLHF; D gene: NA; J gene: TRBJ1-6; clone size: NA; V gene: TRBV7-2
CDR3 DNA: TGTGCCAGCAGTCAACAGGGCTTCGAGCAGTACTTC; CDR3 protein: CASSQQGFEQYF; D gene: NA; J gene: TRBJ2-7; clone size: NA; V gene: TRBV2
CDR3 DNA: TGTGCCAGCAGTGAAAGGCTGAACTCTGGCTACACCTTC; CDR3 protein: CASSERLNSGYTF; D gene: NA; J gene: TRBJ1-2; clone size: few; V gene: TRBV2
CDR3 DNA: TGTGCCAGCAGCTTACGATGGTGGCCCACCGGGGAGCTGTTTTTT; CDR3 protein: CASSLRWWPTGELFF; D gene: NA; J gene: TRBJ2-2; clone size: many; V gene: TRBV5-6
CDR3 DNA: TGTGCCAGCAGCTTGGCGTCTATAGGGGGCCCAAACGAGCAGTACTTC; CDR3 protein: CASSLASIGGPNEQYF; D gene: TRBD1; J gene: TRBJ2-7; clone size: NA; V gene: TRBV5-4
CDR3 DNA: TGTGCCAGTCGTTATGGCTACACCTTC; CDR3 protein: CASRYGYTF; D gene: NA; J gene: TRBJ1-2; clone size: NA; V gene: TRBV27
CDR3 DNA: TGTGCCAGCAGCTCCCTGCACAGTAAGAACACTGAAGCTTTCTTT; CDR3 protein: CASSSLHSKNTEAFF; D gene: NA; J gene: TRBJ1-1; clone size: NA; V gene: TRBV7-6
CDR3 DNA: TGTGCCAGCAGACGACAGAGCACCGGGGAGCTGTTTTTT; CDR3 protein: CASRRQSTGELFF; D gene: NA; J gene: TRBJ2-2; clone size: few; V gene: TRBV12-3/TRBV12-4
CDR3 DNA: TGTGCCAGCCGACAGGGAGACTACAATGAGCAGTTCTTC; CDR3 protein: CASRQGDYNEQFF; D gene: TRBD1; J gene: TRBJ2-1; clone size: NA; V gene: TRBV2
CDR3 DNA: TGTGCCAGCAGTCCCCTGACAGAAAACACTGAAGCTTTCTTT; CDR3 protein: CASSPLTENTEAFF; D gene: NA; J gene: TRBJ1-1; clone size: few; V gene: TRBV6-2/TRBV6-3
CDR3 DNA: TGTGCCAGCAGCCCCCCCAGTCCGAGAGATCAAGAGACCCAGTACTTC; CDR3 protein: CASSPPSPRDQETQYF; D gene: NA; J gene: TRBJ2-5; clone size: NA; V gene: TRBV7-8
CDR3 DNA: TGTGCCAGTAGTATTATGGAACAGGGGCATTCACCCCTCCACTTT; CDR3 protein: CASSIMEQGHSPLHF; D gene: TRBD1; J gene: TRBJ1-6; clone size: NA; V gene: TRBV19
CDR3 DNA: TGTGCTGGCAGCGGGAAAGGGTACGACGAGCAGTACTTC; CDR3 protein: CAGSGKGYDEQYF; D gene: TRBD2; J gene: TRBJ2-7; clone size: NA; V gene: TRBV2
CDR3 DNA: TGTGCCAGCAGCTTGGACAGGGGACTCTATGGCTACACCTTC; CDR3 protein: CASSLDRGLYGYTF; D gene: TRBD1; J gene: TRBJ1-2; clone size: few; V gene: TRBV7-8
CDR3 DNA: TGTGCCAGCAGATTCACAGGACCCTATGGCTACACCTTC; CDR3 protein: CASRFTGPYGYTF; D gene: NA; J gene: TRBJ1-2; clone size: NA; V gene: TRBV2
CDR3 DNA: TGTGCCAGCTCAGGGGCAGAGACCCAGTACTTC; CDR3 protein: CASSGAETQYF; D gene: NA; J gene: TRBJ2-5; clone size: few; V gene: TRBV2
CDR3 DNA: TGTGCCAGCAGGAAGGGGTCTGGGGCCAACGTCCTGACTTTC; CDR3 protein: CASRKGSGANVLTF; D gene: NA; J gene: TRBJ2-6; clone size: NA; V gene: TRBV25-1
CDR3 DNA: TGTGCCACAGTAGCGGGAGTGAGCTCCTACAATGAGCAGTTCTTC; CDR3 protein: CATVAGVSSYNEQFF; D gene: TRBD2; J gene: TRBJ2-1; clone size: NA; V gene: TRBV6-2/TRBV6-3
CDR3 DNA: TGTGCCAGCAGTTACGGGCAGCTCTACGAGCAGTACTTC; CDR3 protein: CASSYGQLYEQYF; D gene: NA; J gene: TRBJ2-7; clone size: once; V gene: TRBV6-6
CDR3 DNA: TGCAGTGCTAGACTTCCTGGGGAGACCCAGTACTTC; CDR3 protein: CSARLPGETQYF; D gene: NA; J gene: TRBJ2-5; clone size: NA; V gene: TRBV20-1
CDR3 DNA: TGTGCCAGCAGTGAATTAGAGGGCTACGAGCAGTACTTC; CDR3 protein: CASSELEGYEQYF; D gene: NA; J gene: TRBJ2-7; clone size: few; V gene: TRBV2
CDR3 DNA: TGCAGTGCCCGACGGGACCAACCCTACGAGCAGTACTTC; CDR3 protein: CSARRDQPYEQYF; D gene: NA; J gene: TRBJ2-7; clone size: NA; V gene: TRBV20-1
CDR3 DNA: TGTGCCAGCAGCCCGACTCAGCTTTACTACGAGCAGTACTTC; CDR3 protein: CASSPTQLYYEQYF; D gene: NA; J gene: TRBJ2-7; clone size: NA; V gene: TRBV9
CDR3 DNA: TGTGCCAGCAGCGGGACGGGACAGGAGGCTTTCTTT; CDR3 protein: CASSGTGQEAFF; D gene: TRBD1; J gene: TRBJ1-1; clone size: NA; V gene: TRBV11-2
CDR3 DNA: TGTGCCAGCAGTCGGACAGGGGAGAATTCACCCCTCCACTTT; CDR3 protein: CASSRTGENSPLHF; D gene: TRBD1; J gene: TRBJ1-6; clone size: NA; V gene: TRBV9
CDR3 DNA: TGTGCCAGCAGCCTACTACAGGGAGACACCGGGGAGCAGTTCTTC; CDR3 protein: CASSLLQGDTGEQFF; D gene: NA; J gene: TRBJ2-1; clone size: NA; V gene: TRBV6-4
CDR3 DNA: TGTGCCAGTACCGGGACAGGGGTGGCCAATGAGCAGTTCTTC; CDR3 protein: CASTGTGVANEQFF; D gene: TRBD1; J gene: TRBJ2-1; clone size: NA; V gene: TRBV9
CDR3 DNA: TGTGCCAGTAGTATAGGTGACAGGTACCAAGAGACCCAGTACTTC; CDR3 protein: CASSIGDRYQETQYF; D gene: NA; J gene: TRBJ2-5; clone size: NA; V gene: TRBV19
CDR3 DNA: TGTGCCAGCAGCTTGGGGACTAGCCCGAACACAGATACGCAGTATTTT; CDR3 protein: CASSLGTSPNTDTQYF; D gene: TRBD2; J gene: TRBJ2-3; clone size: NA; V gene: TRBV9